This T cell receptor beta chain was sequenced for a study of cytomegalovirus exposure and HLA in healthy donors. Study observations and caveats: A prior analysis recorded that most TCR beta V segments were productive about 90% or about 30% of the time. In a later analysis, HLA-associated TCR beta chains were more clonally expanded than equally common others. In terms of immune exposure information, only CMV serostatus was available. In all likelihood, a cluster of highly shared sequence variants was a sequencing artifact.

Details on this clone: Its antigen is not known.

PCR involved 60 Vbeta and 13 Jbeta primers. Measured with immunoSEQ multiplex PCR; TCRdb has only the in-frame clones, and not every one. The data show 150,000 to 200,000 clones, around 78% seen once. The V gene's germline CDR1 is MNHNS and CDR2 SASEGT. The ends were cut back, 2 bases at V and 0 bases at J, with 17 bases in the middle. The CDR3 is 18 amino acids. The sample taken for sequencing was PBMCs. This rearrangement joins TRBV6-1 to TRBJ1-5; D possibly corresponds to TRBD1 (5 bases). This sequence was found in a man between 25 and 39 years old in good health and CMV-seronegative. The CDR3 DNA reads TGTGCCAGCAGTGAATCATTGAGTAGGGGTCGTAGCAATCAGCCCCAGCATTTT. Translating gives CASSESLSRGRSNQPQHF.